This T cell receptor (beta chain) was identified during a study of blood T cell repertoires in COVID-19. Across the study: PBMCs, B-cell-depleted T cells, or T cells provided the cDNA or gDNA that made up the material.

Study processing details: By means of reference gene primer amplification, nucleated cell counts were estimated. Measured with immunoSEQ multiplex PCR; TCRdb has only the in-frame clones, and not every one. That table is the source of V, J and clone size, and D and trimming were worked out from the DNA. Among fewer than 300,000 clones listed, roughly 89% were seen once. CDR1 and CDR2 from the germline V gene are MDHEN and SYDVKM. The CDR3 totals 12 residues. Unmatched junction bases numbered 8, after V lost 5 bases and J lost 12 bases. V gene TRBV28 combines with J gene TRBJ1-1; 8 bases match TRBD1. Sequenced input: peripheral blood. This receptor was obtained from a man aged 25-40 years with acute or convalescent COVID-19. CDR3 in amino acids: CASSTRQGYTFF. In DNA form, the CDR3 reads TGTGCCAGCAGTACTAGACAGGGGTATACTTTCTTT.